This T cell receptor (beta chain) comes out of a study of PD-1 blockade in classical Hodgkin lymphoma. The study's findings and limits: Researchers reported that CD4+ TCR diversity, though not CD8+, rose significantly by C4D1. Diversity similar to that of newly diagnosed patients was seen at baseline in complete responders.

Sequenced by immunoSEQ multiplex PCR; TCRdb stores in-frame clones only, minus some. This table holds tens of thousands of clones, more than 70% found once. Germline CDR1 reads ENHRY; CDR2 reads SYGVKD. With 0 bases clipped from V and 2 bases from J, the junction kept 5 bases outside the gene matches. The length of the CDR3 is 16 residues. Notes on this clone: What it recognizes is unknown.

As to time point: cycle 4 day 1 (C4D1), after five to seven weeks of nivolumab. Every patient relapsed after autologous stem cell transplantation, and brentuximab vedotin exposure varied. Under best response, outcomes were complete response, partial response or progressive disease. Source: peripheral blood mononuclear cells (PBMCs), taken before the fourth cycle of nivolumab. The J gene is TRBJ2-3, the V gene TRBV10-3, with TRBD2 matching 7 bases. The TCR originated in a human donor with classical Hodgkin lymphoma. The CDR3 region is CAISESSSGYTDTQYF. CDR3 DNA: TGTGCCATCAGTGAGTCGTCTAGCGGATACACAGATACGCAGTATTTT.